Included here is one T cell receptor beta chain sequence, with context. A quantity of about 0.45 to 1 ug RNA underwent reverse transcription using random hexamers. MiXCR was run by TCRdb on the immunoSEQ multiplex PCR reads, yielding one entry per CDR3 protein. The sample includes 200,000 to 300,000 distinct CDR3 sequences, almost 97% seen only once; the top ten take around 0.1%. This CDR3 spans 14 amino acids. The record originates from a study of CD8 T cells in Susac syndrome. This chain connects TRBV21-1 to TRBJ2-5. TRBV21-1 is a documented pseudogene. The receptor's source is a human donor with Susac syndrome. The specimen was CD4+ T cells from PBMCs. In DNA, the CDR3 is TGTGCCAGCAGCAAAGAGGCCGGTAAAGAGACCCAGTACTTC. This translates into CASSKEAGKETQYF.